This TCR beta chain was recovered during a study of radiotherapy plus CTLA-4 blockade in lung cancer. General observations from the study: Expansion in blood of tumor-derived TCR clones was seen after radiotherapy plus ipilimumab.

Clones were sequenced by immunoSEQ multiplex PCR, and TCRdb holds only the in-frame ones, with some missing. The table lists roughly 100,000 clones, about four fifths of them singletons, with around 25% in the top ten. People whose metastatic non-small-cell lung cancer was chemo-refractory got focal radiation along with CTLA-4 blockade by ipilimumab. CDR1 is LGHNA and CDR2 is YNFKEQ in the germline V gene. The CDR3 loop spans 15 amino acids. The V and J ends lost 3 bases and 2 bases respectively, with 11 bases between them. Worth noting for this clone: Its cognate antigen is unknown.

The material sequenced was peripheral blood, taken from a patient treated with radiotherapy plus ipilimumab. The chain links TRBV4-2 to TRBJ1-5, with D uncertain. This receptor was taken from a human donor with non-small cell lung cancer that progressed on radiotherapy plus ipilimumab. CDR3 DNA: TGTGCCAGCAGCCACCAAGATATAGGCAATCAGCCCCAGCATTTT. Its protein product is CASSHQDIGNQPQHF.